This T cell receptor beta chain was documented in a study of blood T cell repertoires in COVID-19. For the study at large: Some COVID-19 samples were acute and others convalescent; all came from the United States, Italy and Spain. Sources were T cells, B-cell-depleted T cells, or PBMCs; the material itself was cDNA or gDNA.

Germline V CDR1 and CDR2: SGHKS, YYEKEE (reference sequence). This CDR3 comprises 15 residues. The trim removed 2 bases at V and 11 bases at J, leaving 9 bases unmatched. The table came from immunoSEQ multiplex PCR; TCRdb's copy has only in-frame clones and leaves some out. The sample has 300,000 to 350,000 clones; 75% to 90% are singletons. Cohorts were assigned according to the clinical history that participants reported. All recovered Cohort 3 donors got two negative PCRs, got clearance, or saw symptom resolution. Material for sequencing was PBMCs or T cells enriched from blood (not recorded which). This TCR derives from a man aged 25 to 40 who had recovered from COVID-19. The chain uses TRBV5-5 and TRBJ1-6; 8 bases match TRBD1. CDR3 amino acids: CASSLPGQAITPLHF. The CDR3 coding sequence is TGTGCCAGCAGCTTACCGGGACAGGCTATTACACCCCTCCACTTT.